This note documents a single T cell receptor beta chain sequence. No antigen is known for it. No base quality information exists; no much larger clone differs at one position. Collaborating institutions collected whole blood in K2EDTA tubes following their own protocols. For TCRbeta analysis, collaborators shipped samples as frozen whole blood, isolated PBMCs, or DNA extracted from either of those sample types. This entry belongs to a study of blood T cell repertoires in COVID-19 (dated by TCRdb to about 2020). In the study overall: The collaborator samples originated in the United States, Italy and Spain and spanned the acute and convalescent phases of COVID-19. The samples were drawn from the first 160 participants of the ongoing ImmuneRACE study and from 950 to 1,500 subjects provided by 6 global collaborators. The repertoires were released in a freely available public database intended as a resource for research on the immune response to SARS-CoV-2. Where HLA class I and class II types were available, the types were taken from metadata supplied by the sample provider, not from assay-based typing. The material from the prospective study consisted of cDNA or gDNA derived from T cells, B-cell-depleted T cells, or PBMCs. The dataset comprised deeply sampled blood TCRbeta repertoires from subjects exposed to, actively infected with, or recovered from COVID-19. The sample metadata nearly always contained a de-identified subject ID, COVID-19 status, age in years and sex. Summary of the overall study and its limitations: Clinical and demographic metadata were provided uncurated, with the amount varying by source and participant.

V is pruned by 3 bases and J by 1 base, leaving 2 bases of the junction without a gene match. CDR1 LNHDA and CDR2 SQIVND are derived from the germline V gene (reference sequence). The CDR3 sequence holds 14 residues, the cysteine and phenylalanine included. This entry keeps only the CDR3 DNA: 42 bases, framed from base 1. The immunoSEQ Assay, a bias-controlled multiplex PCR, was used to amplify TCRbeta CDR3 regions from genomic DNA. Under the source paper's analysis protocol: The number of nucleated cells in each sample was estimated from the amplification of reference gene primers within the assay. To quantify the absolute abundance of each unique TCRbeta CDR3 rearrangement, sequence reads were collapsed and filtered. For each sample, productive Simpson clonality was calculated as the square root of Simpson's diversity index across productive rearrangements. TCRdb took over this immuneACCESS table, retaining in-frame rearrangements with V and J assigned. Such tables are incomplete; in checked studies, under half of the missing clones stem from an unresolved V gene, and the remainder is unexplained. For V, J and clone size, that table is used; D and trimming come from the DNA. Across this sample there are 250,000 or so clones, with approximately 80% seen only once. The top ten hold roughly 4% of the sample.

Recombination connected TRBV19 to TRBJ2-7; a stretch of 8 junction bases matches TRBD1. The sample consisted of peripheral blood. This sequence originates from a man between 60 and 75 years old with acute or convalescent COVID-19. CDR3 loop: CASSMGTGSYEQYF. The nucleotide sequence reads TGTGCCAGTAGTATGGGGACAGGTTCCTACGAGCAGTACTTC.